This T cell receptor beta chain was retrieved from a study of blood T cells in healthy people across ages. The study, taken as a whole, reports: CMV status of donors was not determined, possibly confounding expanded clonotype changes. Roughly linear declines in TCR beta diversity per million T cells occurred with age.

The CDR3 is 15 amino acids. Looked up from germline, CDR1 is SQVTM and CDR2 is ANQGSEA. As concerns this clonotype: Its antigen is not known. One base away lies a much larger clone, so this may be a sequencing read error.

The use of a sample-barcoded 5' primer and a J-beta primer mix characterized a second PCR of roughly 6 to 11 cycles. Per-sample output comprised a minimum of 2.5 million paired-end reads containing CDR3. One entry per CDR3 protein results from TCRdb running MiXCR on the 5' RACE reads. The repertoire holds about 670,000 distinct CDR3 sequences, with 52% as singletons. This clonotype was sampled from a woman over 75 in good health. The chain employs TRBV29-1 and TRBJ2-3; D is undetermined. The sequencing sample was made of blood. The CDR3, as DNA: TGCGGCGTTGAAGAAGTTGGGCAGCGCACAGATACGCAGTATTTT. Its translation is CGVEEVGQRTDTQYF.